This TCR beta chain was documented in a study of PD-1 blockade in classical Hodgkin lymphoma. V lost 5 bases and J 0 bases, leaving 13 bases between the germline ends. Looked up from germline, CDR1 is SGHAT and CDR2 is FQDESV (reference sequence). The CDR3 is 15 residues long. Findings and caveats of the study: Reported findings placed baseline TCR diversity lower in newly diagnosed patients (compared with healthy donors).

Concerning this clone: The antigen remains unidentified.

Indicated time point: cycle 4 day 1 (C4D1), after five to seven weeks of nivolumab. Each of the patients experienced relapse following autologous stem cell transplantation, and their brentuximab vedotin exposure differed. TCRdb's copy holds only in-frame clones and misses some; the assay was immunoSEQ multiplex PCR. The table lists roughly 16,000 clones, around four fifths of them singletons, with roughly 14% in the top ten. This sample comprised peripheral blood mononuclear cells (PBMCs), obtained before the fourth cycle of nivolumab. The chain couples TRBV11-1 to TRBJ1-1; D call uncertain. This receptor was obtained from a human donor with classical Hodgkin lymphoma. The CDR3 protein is CASSLSKGLNTEAFF. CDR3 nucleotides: TGTGCCAGCAGCCTTAGTAAAGGACTGAACACTGAAGCTTTCTTT.